A single sample is the source of the 19 T cell receptor beta chains below, sequenced in a study of T cell responses to AZD1222 COVID-19 vaccine. The repertoire was sequenced with immunoSEQ multiplex PCR; TCRdb's copy has only in-frame clones and lacks some. The sample includes about 110,000 clones, roughly 87% seen only once; the top ten take around 13%. The sample in question was peripheral blood, obtained on day 0 of MenACWY control vaccination. These receptors originate from an adult in good health.

The V and J genes are TRBV4-1 and TRBJ2-7, with 8 bases that match TRBD2. The J segment lost 1 base and the V segment lost 1 base, leaving 6 bases of the junction unmatched. CDR3 size: 16 residues. The germline gives CDR1 MGHRA, CDR2 YSYEKL. The CDR3 here is CASSQGGGRDSYEQYF. The CDR3, as DNA: TGCGCCAGCAGCCAAGGCGGGGGGAGGGATTCCTACGAGCAGTACTTC.

This chain uses TRBV5-6 with TRBJ2-1; D remains ambiguous. The CDR3 consists of 11 residues. The germline V gene has CDR1 SGHDT and CDR2 YYEEEE. The V gene lost 0 bases and the J gene lost 9 bases, with 4 bases spanning the gap. CDR3 nucleotides: TGTGCCAGCAGCTTGGTTAGTGAGCAGTTCTTC. Its protein is CASSLVSEQFF.

This clone was recorded only once. The chain has TRBV29-1 and TRBJ2-7, with 8 bases that match TRBD1. Germline V gene sequence: CDR1 SQVTM, CDR2 ANQGSEA. The CDR3 has 14 residues. J gave up 1 base and V 6 bases, and 8 bases lay outside the gene matches. CDR3 in amino acids: CSVRGTGESYEQYF. The DNA for the CDR3 is TGCAGCGTCCGTGGGACAGGTGAATCCTACGAGCAGTACTTC.

The rearrangement links TRBV19 to TRBJ1-4; no reliable D call. In germline, CDR1 is LNHDA, CDR2 SQIVND (reference sequence). Trimming left V 7 bases short and J 0 bases short, with 18 bases between. The CDR3 runs 17 residues. The CDR3 spells CASMSPGQASTNEKLFF. As DNA, the CDR3 is TGTGCCAGTATGAGTCCCGGGCAGGCCTCAACTAATGAAAAACTGTTTTTT.

The chain carries TRBV10-3 and TRBJ1-4; D ambiguous. This CDR3 is 14 amino acids long. Germline loops: CDR1 ENHRY, CDR2 SYGVKD. V was shortened by 0 bases and J by 8 bases, with 10 bases between the two germline ends. CDR3 nucleotide sequence: TGTGCCATCAGTGAGTCCCCGATGGAGGAAAAACTGTTTTTT. Its translation: CAISESPMEEKLFF.

The chain has TRBV27 and TRBJ1-6; D unclear. Trimming took 4 bases from V and 7 from J, leaving 11 bases between them. This CDR3 spans 14 amino acids. Germline assignment: CDR1 MNHEY and CDR2 SMNVEV (reference sequence). The CDR3 here is CASSYDPRNSPLHF. In nucleotides, the CDR3 is TGTGCCAGCAGTTACGACCCCCGGAATTCACCCCTCCACTTT.

The rearrangement joins TRBV27 to TRBJ2-7, with 8 nucleotides matching TRBD2. V trimming: 5 bases; J trimming: 6 bases; junction bases outside the gene matches: 12. CDR1 is MNHEY and CDR2 is SMNVEV in the germline V gene (reference sequence). CDR3 length equals 15 residues. The DNA for the CDR3 is TGTGCCAGCAGTCCAAGCGGGGGAGTGGGGCTCGAGCAGTACTTC. It translates to CASSPSGGVGLEQYF.

The chain has TRBV5-6 and TRBJ1-1; 10 positions agree with TRBD1. The length of the CDR3 is 15 residues. V shed 3 bases and J 5 bases; nucleotides not matched to a gene: 7. The germline V gene encodes CDR1 SGHDT and CDR2 YYEEEE. Written as DNA, the CDR3 is TGTGCCAGCAGCTCACAGACAGGGGGCTTGACTGAAGCTTTCTTT. It specifies CASSSQTGGLTEAFF.

This rearrangement joins TRBV7-2 to TRBJ2-3, with 7 bases aligning to TRBD1. Looked up from germline, CDR1 is SGHTA and CDR2 is FQGNSA. Losses at the gene ends were 1 base for V and 6 bases for J; bases not matched to a gene: 7. The CDR3 has 15 residues. The CDR3 DNA sequence: TGTGCCAGCAGCTTAGATGGTAGGGGGCGGGATACGCAGTATTTT. It encodes CASSLDGRGRDTQYF.

This chain uses TRBV10-3 with TRBJ2-1; 11 bases align to TRBD2. This CDR3 has 16 residues. Unmatched junction bases numbered 10, after V lost 6 bases and J lost 6 bases. CDR1 and CDR2 from the germline V gene are ENHRY and SYGVKD. CDR3: CAIRASSGGTLNEQFF. CDR3 nucleotide sequence: TGTGCCATCAGAGCATCTAGCGGGGGGACCCTCAATGAGCAGTTCTTC.

This chain joins TRBV24-1 and TRBJ1-1; a possible D gene is TRBD1 (6 bases). The CDR3 has 15 amino acids. V lost 6 bases and J lost 2, with 15 bases in between. The germline V gene encodes CDR1 KGHDR and CDR2 SFDVKD. DNA for the CDR3: TGTGCCACCAGTCCCGCAGGGGCTAGAAACACTGAAGCTTTCTTT. As protein: CATSPAGARNTEAFF.

V gene TRBV5-1 combines with J gene TRBJ2-1; 11 positions match TRBD2. The germline CDR1 and CDR2 sequences are SGHRS and YFSETQ. V shed 4 bases, J shed 8 bases, and the junction held 5 bases outside the gene matches. The CDR3 is 14 amino acids. CDR3 residues: CASSPNSGGDEQFF. The CDR3 DNA is TGCGCCAGCAGCCCCAATAGCGGGGGGGATGAGCAGTTCTTC.

V gene TRBV3-1 (or the pseudogene TRBV3-2) combines with J gene TRBJ2-1; 7 bases map to TRBD2. Germline loops: CDR1 LGHDT, CDR2 YNNKEL (reference sequence). J was trimmed by 1 base and V by 3 bases; bases with no gene match: 3. The CDR3 has 15 residues. The CDR3 here is CASSHSRGSYNEQFF. CDR3 nucleotides: TGTGCCAGCAGCCATTCGCGGGGGTCCTACAATGAGCAGTTCTTC.

The chain recombines TRBV7-2 with TRBJ2-7, with D possibly matching TRBD1 (6 bases). Germline assignment: CDR1 SGHTA and CDR2 FQGNSA. The CDR3 runs to 12 residues. Trimming took off 4 bases at V and 9 bases at J, with 13 bases between the two ends. The CDR3 protein is CASSWGTNGQYF. The CDR3 DNA sequence: TGTGCCAGCAGCTGGGGGACAAACGGGCAGTACTTC.

The V and J genes are TRBV30 and TRBJ1-6; D remains ambiguous. CDR3 length: 15 residues. V lost 5 bases and J 5 bases, leaving 16 bases between the germline ends. From germline, CDR1 is GTSNPN and CDR2 SVGIG (reference sequence). CDR3: CAWDPLLSDNSPLHF. CDR3 sequence (DNA): TGTGCCTGGGATCCGCTATTATCCGATAATTCACCCCTCCACTTT.

The chain recombines TRBV10-3 with TRBJ2-7, with 15 bases matching TRBD2. Germline trimming cut 5 bases from V and 7 bases from J; bases unmatched to any gene: 15. The CDR3 length is 18 residues. The germline V gene encodes CDR1 ENHRY and CDR2 SYGVKD. The chain's CDR3 is CAISLGLAGGQGAGEQYF. The CDR3 coding sequence is TGTGCCATCAGTCTAGGACTAGCGGGGGGGCAGGGTGCTGGTGAGCAGTACTTC.

The chain carries TRBV28 and TRBJ1-1; 9 bases are shared with TRBD1. Germline loops: CDR1 MDHEN, CDR2 SYDVKM. The CDR3 is 15 amino acids. V shed 7 bases and J 3 bases; nucleotides not matched to a gene: 9. CDR3 protein: CASITGTGSYTEAFF. The CDR3 DNA reads TGTGCCAGCATCACCGGGACAGGGTCATACACTGAAGCTTTCTTT.

The rearrangement links TRBV27 to TRBJ1-4; TRBD1 aligns across 8 bases. CDR1 is MNHEY and CDR2 is SMNVEV in the germline V gene (reference sequence). This CDR3 comprises 15 residues. V shed 7 bases, J shed 4 bases, and the junction held 8 bases outside the gene matches. This chain's CDR3 is CASTGQGAHNEKLFF. CDR3 bases: TGTGCCAGCACGGGCCAGGGGGCACATAATGAAAAACTGTTTTTT.

The genes are TRBV2 and TRBJ1-1, with D maybe TRBD1 (6 bases). Germline-derived CDR1 and CDR2 are SNHLY and FYNNEI. Trimming left V 5 bases short and J 11 bases short, with 15 bases between. CDR3 length: 12 amino acids. The CDR3 nucleotides are TGTGCCAGCAGTATCCAAGGGGGGTTGGCTTTCTTT. Protein product: CASSIQGGLAFF. Drawing the rest from reference TRBV2 and TRBJ1-1, the complete variable domain is EPEVTQTPSHQVTQMGQEVILRCVPISNHLYFYWYRQILGQKVEFLVSFYNNEISEKSEIFDDQFSVERPDGSNFTLKIRSTKLEDSAMYFCASSIQGGLAFFGQGTRLTVV.